This passage covers 26 T cell receptor beta chains from one sample sequenced in a study of siplizumab effects on memory and regulatory T cells. TCRdb's copy holds only in-frame clones and misses some; the assay was immunoSEQ multiplex PCR. The sample has some 100,000 clones; about 91% are singletons. Sequenced material: CD4+ T cells sorted from blood. The receptors were sampled from a human donor in good health. Some clones in this sample may be carry-over from other donors' samples.

The chain has TRBV5-4 and TRBJ2-1; maybe TRBD2 (5 bases). The CDR3 loop spans 12 amino acids. V was cut by 0 bases and J by 9 bases, with 7 bases left in between. Germline lookup yields CDR1 SGHNT and CDR2 YYREEE (reference sequence). CDR3 DNA sequence: TGTGCCAGCAGCTTGGTTGAGGGTGAGCAGTTCTTC. Translation gives CASSLVEGEQFF.

The table lists this clone with a count of one. V is TRBV2 and J is TRBJ2-1; D gene ambiguous. V dropped 8 bases and J dropped 2 bases, with 10 bases sitting between them. Germline CDR1 and CDR2: SNHLY and FYNNEI. This CDR3 is 13 amino acids long. The CDR3: CASLGFPYNEQFF. CDR3 in DNA: TGTGCCAGCTTGGGCTTCCCCTACAATGAGCAGTTCTTC.

J is TRBJ1-3 and V is TRBV28; D unresolved. The CDR3 sequence is 15 residues long. CDR1 is MDHEN and CDR2 is SYDVKM in the germline V gene. Deletions cut 7 bases from V and 3 bases from J, with 16 bases between. In DNA form, the CDR3 reads TGTGCCAGCACCTCACACGGAGGTTTTGGAAACACCATATATTTT. The encoded protein is CASTSHGGFGNTIYF.

This chain joins TRBV6-1 and TRBJ2-5; maybe TRBD2 (5 bases). V lost 0 bases and J 8 bases, leaving 7 bases between the germline ends. Germline V gives CDR1 MNHNS, CDR2 SASEGT. CDR3 length equals 12 residues. In DNA form, the CDR3 reads TGTGCCAGCAGTGAAGCGGACTCAACCCAGTACTTC. Protein sequence: CASSEADSTQYF.

The chain has TRBV6-1 and TRBJ2-4; possible D gene TRBD1, 6 bases. Germline-derived CDR1 and CDR2 are MNHNS and SASEGT. Trimming pared 7 bases from V and 3 bases from J, leaving 13 bases between. The CDR3 loop spans 14 amino acids. The CDR3 DNA follows: TGTGCCAGCACTACTACAGGGTTCAAAAACATTCAGTACTTC. Translating gives CASTTTGFKNIQYF.

The V gene is TRBV5-1, the J gene TRBJ2-2; 9 nucleotides line up with TRBD1. The germline V gene encodes CDR1 SGHRS and CDR2 YFSETQ. The CDR3 extends over 16 amino acids. The junction had 11 bases not matched to a gene; V was cut back by 4 bases and J by 7 bases. The chain's CDR3 is CASSPGDRDMIGELFF. Here the CDR3 DNA reads TGCGCCAGCAGCCCAGGGGACAGGGATATGATCGGGGAGCTGTTTTTT.

The count of this clone is one. The chain carries TRBV21-1 and TRBJ2-2; no DNA check was done on the table's D call, TRBD2. TRBV21-1 is described as a pseudogene. The CDR3 totals 18 residues. The CDR3 nucleotides are TGTGCCAGCAGCAAAGTGTCCCTCATTACTACAAACACCGGGGAGCTGTTTTTT. This codes for CASSKVSLITTNTGELFF.

The chain employs TRBV6-5 and TRBJ1-5; D is undetermined. CDR3 length: 13 residues. Germline lookup yields CDR1 MNHEY and CDR2 SVGAGI. Between the trimmed V and J ends, which lost 6 bases and 3 bases, there was a span of 9 bases. The CDR3 sequence: CASSGRFNQPQHF. In DNA form, the CDR3 reads TGTGCCAGCAGCGGACGGTTCAATCAGCCCCAGCATTTT.

Only one count was recorded for this clone. The chain employs TRBV5-1 and TRBJ2-5, with 9 bases lining up with TRBD1. The V gene end was trimmed by 4 bases and the J gene end by 4 bases; junction bases not matched to a gene: 8. Germline V gene lookup returns CDR1 SGHRS and CDR2 YFSETQ. The CDR3 covers 15 residues. This chain's CDR3 is CASSLQMTGGETQYF. The DNA for the CDR3 is TGCGCCAGCAGCCTCCAAATGACAGGGGGAGAGACCCAGTACTTC.

The J gene is TRBJ2-1, the V gene TRBV11-3, with D perhaps TRBD2 (6 bases). V lost 5 bases and J 2 bases, leaving 13 bases between the germline ends. CDR1 SGHNT and CDR2 YENEEA come from the germline V gene. The CDR3 is made up of 15 amino acids. For the CDR3, the DNA is TGTGCCAGCAGCCTGGGACTTACCCCCTACAATGAGCAGTTCTTC. This sequence encodes CASSLGLTPYNEQFF.

The chain combines TRBV4-1 with TRBJ1-2; TRBD1 matches 12 bases. CDR1 MGHRA and CDR2 YSYEKL come from the germline V gene. With 1 base clipped from V and 6 bases from J, the junction kept 3 bases outside the gene matches. There are 15 residues in the CDR3. The CDR3 protein is CASSQGGQGAHGYTF. The DNA of the CDR3 is TGCGCCAGCAGCCAAGGGGGACAGGGGGCCCATGGCTACACCTTC.

The gene calls are TRBV2 and TRBJ2-3; no reliable D call. CDR1 and CDR2 from the germline V gene are SNHLY and FYNNEI. CDR3 length equals 13 residues. The germline V and J ends were trimmed by 2 bases and 0 bases, with 3 bases remaining between them. The CDR3 coding sequence is TGTGCCAGCAGTGAACAGAGCACAGATACGCAGTATTTT. It is translated as CASSEQSTDTQYF.

This rearrangement joins TRBV7-2 to TRBJ2-3; TRBD2 aligns across 12 bases. The CDR3 spans 16 residues. With V trimmed by 4 bases and J by 4 bases, 6 bases remained unmatched. The germline CDR1 and CDR2 sequences are SGHTA and FQGNSA. In DNA, the CDR3 is TGTGCCAGCAGCTCTCTAGCGGGAGGGCCCCCAGATACGCAGTATTTT. It specifies CASSSLAGGPPDTQYF.

Turning to this clone: A read error may produce the germline difference seen at one junction end. The genes are TRBV7-7 and TRBJ2-2, with TRBD2 matching over 13 bases. The CDR3 has 18 amino acids. Germline V CDR1 and CDR2: SSHAT, FNYEAQ (reference sequence). The CDR3 is CASSSARTSGRAVGELFF. The CDR3 DNA follows: TGTGCTAGCAGCTCCGCCCGTACTAGCGGGAGGGCTGTCGGGGAGCTGTTTTTT.

V usage is TRBV5-1 and J usage is TRBJ2-1; 9 positions agree with TRBD2. V dropped 7 bases and J dropped 8; count of bases not matched to a gene: 25. Per the germline V gene, CDR1 is SGHRS and CDR2 is YFSETQ. The CDR3 spans 19 residues. The CDR3 DNA reads TGCGCCAGCCTGGAGGGTTTCGTTCGGCGGGAGGGCCCGACGGATGAGCAGTTCTTC. Its protein is CASLEGFVRREGPTDEQFF.

The genes are TRBV19 and TRBJ1-4; D is possibly TRBD1 (5 bases). The CDR3 length is 15 residues. With 6 bases removed from V and 4 bases from J, the gap between germline ends came to 15 bases. CDR1 LNHDA and CDR2 SQIVND come from the germline V gene (reference sequence). DNA for the CDR3: TGTGCCAGTAGACGAGCGGGGGACCTTAATGAAAAACTGTTTTTT. Translation: CASRRAGDLNEKLFF.

The chain carries TRBV5-1 and TRBJ2-2, with a possible D match to TRBD2 (6 bases). In germline, CDR1 is SGHRS, CDR2 YFSETQ. Trimming pared 1 base from V and 5 bases from J, leaving 15 bases between. This CDR3 region has 16 residues. CDR3 DNA sequence: TGCGCCAGCAGCTTGTTGTCGGGAGTGGGGACCGGGGAGCTGTTTTTT. This codes for CASSLLSGVGTGELFF.

The genes are TRBV6-5 and TRBJ1-5; 7 nucleotides align to TRBD1. J gave up 6 bases and V 6 bases, and 5 bases lay outside the gene matches. CDR3 length: 13 amino acids. Per the germline V gene, CDR1 is MNHEY and CDR2 is SVGAGI. The CDR3 bases are TGTGCCAGCAGCTCACAGGGGAGTCAGCCCCAGCATTTT. Translated: CASSSQGSQPQHF.

The V call is TRBV28, the J call TRBJ1-4, with 8 bases identical to TRBD1. Losses at the gene ends were 6 bases for V and 3 bases for J; bases not matched to a gene: 3. The CDR3 is 14 amino acids. Germline-derived CDR1 and CDR2 are MDHEN and SYDVKM. CDR3 nucleotide sequence: TGTGCCAGCAGAAACAGGGGGGCTAATGAAAAACTGTTTTTT. This sequence encodes CASRNRGANEKLFF. Full variable domain (outside the CDR3, taken from reference TRBV28 and TRBJ1-4): DVKVTQSSRYLVKRTGEKVFLECVQDMDHENMFWYRQDPGLGLRLIYFSYDVKMKEKGDIPEGYSVSREKKERFSLILESASTNQTSMYLCASRNRGANEKLFFGSGTQLSVL.

This clone has a single count. The genes are TRBV7-9 and TRBJ2-1; 10 bases line up with TRBD2. With V trimmed by 3 bases and J by 5 bases, 4 bases remained unmatched. The CDR3 totals 15 residues. In germline, CDR1 is SEHNR, CDR2 FQNEAQ (reference sequence). The CDR3 sequence is CASSFSLAGDNEQFF. DNA of the CDR3: TGTGCCAGCAGCTTTAGTCTAGCGGGGGACAATGAGCAGTTCTTC.

This chain uses TRBV7-9 with TRBJ2-6; D gene unclear. The CDR3 sequence is 14 residues long. Germline V gene data show CDR1 as SEHNR and CDR2 as FQNEAQ (reference sequence). V lost 5 bases, J lost 0 bases, and 5 bases lay in between. CDR3 residues: CASSKDSGANVLTF. In DNA form, the CDR3 reads TGTGCCAGCAGCAAGGACTCTGGGGCCAACGTCCTGACTTTC.

DNA for the CDR3: TGTGCCAGCAGGGACGCCTATGAGCAGTTCTTC. Its translation is CASRDAYEQFF. This chain connects TRBV28 to TRBJ2-1, with D hard to call. Trimming stripped 6 bases from V and 8 bases from J, with 8 bases between. This CDR3 is 11 amino acids long. CDR1 is MDHEN and CDR2 is SYDVKM in the germline V gene.

The gene calls are TRBV7-8 and TRBJ2-1, with 12 bases matching TRBD2. The germline V gene encodes CDR1 SGHVS and CDR2 FQNEAQ. The length of the CDR3 is 16 residues. Losses at the gene ends were 5 bases for V and 5 bases for J; bases not matched to a gene: 7. Written as DNA, the CDR3 is TGTGCCAGCAGCATGCGACTAGCGGGGGCCAACAATGAGCAGTTCTTC. It translates to CASSMRLAGANNEQFF.

The chain uses TRBV5-1 and TRBJ2-3; TRBD2 agrees at 13 bases. Unmatched junction bases numbered 12, after V lost 1 base and J lost 4 bases. The germline gives CDR1 SGHRS, CDR2 YFSETQ. CDR3 length: 19 amino acids. This chain's CDR3 is CASSLLRGTSGIGADTQYF. The CDR3 DNA reads as TGCGCCAGCAGCTTGTTGCGGGGGACTAGCGGGATTGGGGCAGATACGCAGTATTTT. The full variable domain, rest sourced from reference TRBV5-1 and TRBJ2-3, is KAGVTQTPRYLIKTRGQQVTLSCSPISGHRSVSWYQQTPGQGLQFLFEYFSETQRNKGNFPGRFSGRQFSNSRSEMNVSTLELGDSALYLCASSLLRGTSGIGADTQYFGPGTRLTVL.

This chain links TRBV5-5 with TRBJ1-4; possible D gene TRBD1, 6 bases. The CDR3 loop spans 14 amino acids. Germline-derived CDR1 and CDR2 are SGHKS and YYEKEE (reference sequence). The germline V and J ends were trimmed by 1 base and 8 bases, with 12 bases remaining between them. CDR3 sequence: CASSLPGAGEKLFF. The DNA of the CDR3 is TGTGCCAGCAGCTTGCCAGGGGCTGGGGAAAAACTGTTTTTT.

The chain employs TRBV7-9 and TRBJ1-1, with D hard to call. This CDR3 spans 14 amino acids. CDR1 SEHNR and CDR2 FQNEAQ come from the germline V gene (reference sequence). The V end lost 3 bases, the J end lost 5 bases, and 13 bases lay between the germline ends. CDR3 amino acids: CASSFFSGKTEAFF. The CDR3 DNA sequence: TGTGCCAGCAGCTTTTTTTCCGGGAAAACTGAAGCTTTCTTT.